These 5 T cell receptor beta chains were sequenced from one sample in a study of T cells in Graves' hyperthyroidism and ophthalmopathy. Amplification targeted TCR beta CDR3 regions from RNA transcripts. A set of HTBI primers served as the primers for a first-round RT-PCR of the TCR CDR3. One entry per CDR3 protein, called by TCRdb with MiXCR from the multiplex PCR reads. This table holds over 700,000 distinct CDR3 sequences, 18% found once. The sequenced sample consisted of blood. These receptors were obtained from a woman aged 45 to 65 with Graves' hyperthyroidism that later progressed to Graves' ophthalmopathy.

This clonotype has ten or more counts. V usage is TRBV9 and J usage is TRBJ1-1; no definite D call. In germline, CDR1 is SGDLS, CDR2 YYNGEE. V lost 3 bases, J lost 1 base, and 7 bases lay in between. The CDR3 spans 13 residues. The CDR3 spells CASSDRQNTEAFF. The DNA of the CDR3 is TGTGCCAGCAGCGACCGACAGAACACTGAAGCTTTCTTT.

Note on this clonotype: It is likely a read error, because the conserved phenylalanine at the end of the CDR3 is missing. The chain is built from TRBV20-1 and TRBJ2-3; no clear D. Trimming took off 0 bases at V and 2 bases at J, with 9 bases between the two ends. The length of the CDR3 is 14 residues. The germline V gene has CDR1 DFQATT and CDR2 SNEGSKA (reference sequence). The chain's CDR3 is CSARDGQTTDTQYL. In nucleotides, the CDR3 is TGCAGTGCTAGAGATGGGCAGACCACAGATACGCAGTATCTT.

There are many counts of this clonotype. The V call is TRBV12-3 or TRBV12-4, the J call TRBJ2-1; 13 nucleotides line up with TRBD2. The J segment lost 0 bases and the V segment lost 6 bases, leaving 11 bases of the junction unmatched. This CDR3 has 19 residues. The CDR3 sequence: CASSRGTSGVGSSYNEQFF. The CDR3 nucleotides read TGTGCCAGCAGCCGCGGGACTAGCGGGGTTGGAAGCTCCTACAATGAGCAGTTCTTC.

This clonotype appeared many times. V is TRBV5-1 and J is TRBJ1-4; a weak D match, TRBD1 (5 bases). The germline V gene has CDR1 SGHRS and CDR2 YFSETQ. Trimming took 4 bases from V and 7 from J, leaving 17 bases between them. The CDR3 extends over 15 amino acids. CDR3: CASSIGHGIGEKLFF. CDR3 DNA: TGCGCCAGCAGCATAGGACACGGGATAGGTGAAAAACTGTTTTTT. The full variable domain, its missing parts supplied by reference TRBV5-1 and TRBJ1-4, is KAGVTQTPRYLIKTRGQQVTLSCSPISGHRSVSWYQQTPGQGLQFLFEYFSETQRNKGNFPGRFSGRQFSNSRSEMNVSTLELGDSALYLCASSIGHGIGEKLFFGSGTQLSVL.

This clonotype occurred once. The junction departs from the called germline gene at one end, perhaps through a read error. The CDR3 here is CASGRLAGTSSHEQYF. The CDR3 region has the DNA TGTGCCAGCGGTAGACTAGCGGGGACAAGCTCCCACGAGCAGTACTTC. The V call is TRBV6-2 or TRBV6-3, the J call TRBJ2-7, with TRBD2 matching 11 bases. Germline CDR1 MNHEY, CDR2 SVGEGT. CDR3 size: 16 residues.